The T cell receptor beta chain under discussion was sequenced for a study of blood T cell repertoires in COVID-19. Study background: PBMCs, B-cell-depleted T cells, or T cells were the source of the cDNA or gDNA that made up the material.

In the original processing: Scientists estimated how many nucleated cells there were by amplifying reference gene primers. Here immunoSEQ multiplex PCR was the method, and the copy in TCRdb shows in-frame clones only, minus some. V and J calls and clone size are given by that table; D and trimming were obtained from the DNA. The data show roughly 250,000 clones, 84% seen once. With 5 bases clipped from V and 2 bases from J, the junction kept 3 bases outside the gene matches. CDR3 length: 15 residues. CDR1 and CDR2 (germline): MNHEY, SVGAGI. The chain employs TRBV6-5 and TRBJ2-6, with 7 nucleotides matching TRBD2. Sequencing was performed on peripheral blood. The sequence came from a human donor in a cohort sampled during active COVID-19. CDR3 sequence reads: CASSLGGTGANVLTF. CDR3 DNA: TGTGCCAGCAGTCTGGGGGGGACTGGGGCCAACGTCCTGACTTTC.